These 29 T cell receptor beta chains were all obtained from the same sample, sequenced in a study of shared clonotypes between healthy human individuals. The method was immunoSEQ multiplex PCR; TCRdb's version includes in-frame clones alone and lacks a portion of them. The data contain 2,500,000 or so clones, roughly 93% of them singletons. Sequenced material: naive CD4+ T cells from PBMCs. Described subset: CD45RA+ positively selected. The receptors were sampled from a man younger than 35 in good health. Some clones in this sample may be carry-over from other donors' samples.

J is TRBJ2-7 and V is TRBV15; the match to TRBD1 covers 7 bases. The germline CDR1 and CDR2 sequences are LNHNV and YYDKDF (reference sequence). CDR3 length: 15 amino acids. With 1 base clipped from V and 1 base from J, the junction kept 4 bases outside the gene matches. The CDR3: CATSRAPTGSYEQYF. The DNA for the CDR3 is TGTGCCACCAGCAGAGCCCCGACAGGGTCCTACGAGCAGTACTTC.

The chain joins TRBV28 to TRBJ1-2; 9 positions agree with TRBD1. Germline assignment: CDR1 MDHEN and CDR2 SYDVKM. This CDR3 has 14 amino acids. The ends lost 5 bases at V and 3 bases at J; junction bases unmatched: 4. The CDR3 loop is CASSRDRVDYGYTF. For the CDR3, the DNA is TGTGCCAGCAGTCGGGACAGGGTGGACTATGGCTACACCTTC.

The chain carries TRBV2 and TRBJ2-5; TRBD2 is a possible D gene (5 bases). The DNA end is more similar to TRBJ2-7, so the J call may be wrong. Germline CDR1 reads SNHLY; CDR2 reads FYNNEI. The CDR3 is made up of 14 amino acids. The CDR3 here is CASRPPGSSYEQYF. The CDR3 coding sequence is TGTGCCAGCCGCCCTCCGGGGAGCTCCTACGAGCAGTACTTC.

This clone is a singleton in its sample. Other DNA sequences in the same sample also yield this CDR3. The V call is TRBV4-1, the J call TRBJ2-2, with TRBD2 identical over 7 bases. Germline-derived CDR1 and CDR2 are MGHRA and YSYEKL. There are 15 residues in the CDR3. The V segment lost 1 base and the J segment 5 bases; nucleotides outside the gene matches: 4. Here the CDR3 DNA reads TGCGCCAGCAGCCAAGTTGGCGGGGGAACCGGGGAGCTGTTTTTT. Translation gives CASSQVGGGTGELFF.

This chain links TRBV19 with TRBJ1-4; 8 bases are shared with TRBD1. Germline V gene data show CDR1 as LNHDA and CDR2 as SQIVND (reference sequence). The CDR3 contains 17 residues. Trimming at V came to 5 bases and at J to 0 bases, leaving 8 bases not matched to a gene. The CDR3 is CASSPDREYPTNEKLFF. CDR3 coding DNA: TGTGCCAGTAGTCCGGACAGGGAATACCCAACTAATGAAAAACTGTTTTTT.

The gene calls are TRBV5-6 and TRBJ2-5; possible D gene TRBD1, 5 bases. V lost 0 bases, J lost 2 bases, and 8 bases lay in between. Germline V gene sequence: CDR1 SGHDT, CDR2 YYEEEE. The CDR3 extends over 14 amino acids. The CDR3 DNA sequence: TGTGCCAGCAGCTTGGCGGACACTCAAGAGACCCAGTACTTC. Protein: CASSLADTQETQYF.

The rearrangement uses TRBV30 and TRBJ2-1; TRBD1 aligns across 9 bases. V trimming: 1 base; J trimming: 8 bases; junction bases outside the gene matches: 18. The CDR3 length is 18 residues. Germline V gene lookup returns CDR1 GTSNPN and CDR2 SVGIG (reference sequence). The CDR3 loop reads CAWSANPIRDRVKDEQFF. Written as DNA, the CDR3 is TGTGCCTGGAGTGCAAACCCAATCCGGGACAGGGTTAAGGATGAGCAGTTCTTC.

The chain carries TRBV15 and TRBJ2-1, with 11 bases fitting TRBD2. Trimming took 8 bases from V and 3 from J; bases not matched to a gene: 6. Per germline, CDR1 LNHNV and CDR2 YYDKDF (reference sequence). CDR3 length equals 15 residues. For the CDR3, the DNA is TGTGCCACCGCTACCGGGACTAGCGGCTACAATGAGCAGTTCTTC. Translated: CATATGTSGYNEQFF.

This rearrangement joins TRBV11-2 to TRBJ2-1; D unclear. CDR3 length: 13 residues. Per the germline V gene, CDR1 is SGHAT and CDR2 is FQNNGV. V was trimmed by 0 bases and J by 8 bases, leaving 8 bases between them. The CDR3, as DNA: TGTGCCAGCAGCTTAGATCAGGTCGATGAGCAGTTCTTC. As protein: CASSLDQVDEQFF.

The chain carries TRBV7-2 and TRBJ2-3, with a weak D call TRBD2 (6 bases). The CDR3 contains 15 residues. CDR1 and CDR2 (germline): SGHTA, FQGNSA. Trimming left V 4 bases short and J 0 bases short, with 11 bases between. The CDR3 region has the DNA TGTGCCAGCAGCTCTGGCGGGGCCAGCACAGATACGCAGTATTTT. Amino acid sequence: CASSSGGASTDTQYF.

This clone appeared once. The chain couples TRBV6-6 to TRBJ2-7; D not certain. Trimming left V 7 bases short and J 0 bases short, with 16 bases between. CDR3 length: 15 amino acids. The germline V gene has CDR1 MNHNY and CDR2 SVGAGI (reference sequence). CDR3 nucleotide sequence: TGTGCCAGCAAAAGTCTGACGGAGTTCTCCTACGAGCAGTACTTC. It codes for CASKSLTEFSYEQYF.

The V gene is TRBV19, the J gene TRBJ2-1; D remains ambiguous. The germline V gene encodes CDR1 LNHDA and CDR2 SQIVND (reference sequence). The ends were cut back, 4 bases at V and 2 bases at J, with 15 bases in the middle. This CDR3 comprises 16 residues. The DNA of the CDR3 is TGTGCCAGTAGTAGACCGGGCCAGACCCCCTACAATGAGCAGTTCTTC. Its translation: CASSRPGQTPYNEQFF.

For the CDR3, the DNA is TGTGCCAGTAGTTTACCCTCGACTAGGAGGGACCAAGAGACCCAGTACTTC. Amino acid sequence: CASSLPSTRRDQETQYF. The chain links TRBV19 to TRBJ2-5, with TRBD2 as a possible D gene (6 bases). The CDR3 length is 17 residues. Germline V gene sequence: CDR1 LNHDA, CDR2 SQIVND (reference sequence). V lost 5 bases to trimming and J lost 0 bases, with 19 bases between them.

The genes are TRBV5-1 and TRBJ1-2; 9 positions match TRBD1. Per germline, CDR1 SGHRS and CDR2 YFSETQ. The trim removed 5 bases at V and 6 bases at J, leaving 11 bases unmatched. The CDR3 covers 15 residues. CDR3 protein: CASRRDRAGENGYTF. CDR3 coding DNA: TGCGCCAGCAGAAGGGACAGGGCGGGGGAGAATGGCTACACCTTC.

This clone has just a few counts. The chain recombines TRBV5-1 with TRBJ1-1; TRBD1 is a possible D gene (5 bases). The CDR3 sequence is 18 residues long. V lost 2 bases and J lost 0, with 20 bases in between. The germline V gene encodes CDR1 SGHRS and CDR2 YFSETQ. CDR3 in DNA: TGCGCCAGCAGCTTTACATTAACCGAGGGACTCATGAACACTGAAGCTTTCTTT. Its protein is CASSFTLTEGLMNTEAFF.

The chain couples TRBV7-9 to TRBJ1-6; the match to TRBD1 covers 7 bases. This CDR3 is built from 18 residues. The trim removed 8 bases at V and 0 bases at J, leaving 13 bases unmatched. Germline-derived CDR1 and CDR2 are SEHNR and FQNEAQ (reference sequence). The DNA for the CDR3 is TGTGCCAGCCAGCCTCGGGACAGCTCGATCTCCTATAATTCACCCCTCCACTTT. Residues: CASQPRDSSISYNSPLHF.

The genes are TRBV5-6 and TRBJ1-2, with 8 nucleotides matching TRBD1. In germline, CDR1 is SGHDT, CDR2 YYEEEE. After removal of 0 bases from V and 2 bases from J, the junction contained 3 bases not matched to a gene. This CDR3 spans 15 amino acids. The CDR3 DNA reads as TGTGCCAGCAGCTTGGTGCGGACAGGGAACTATGGCTACACCTTC. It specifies CASSLVRTGNYGYTF.

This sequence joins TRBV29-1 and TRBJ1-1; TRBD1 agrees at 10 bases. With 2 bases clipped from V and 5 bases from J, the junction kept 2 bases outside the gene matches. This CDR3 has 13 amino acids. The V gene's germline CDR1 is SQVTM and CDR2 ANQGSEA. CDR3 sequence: CSVERGQGTEAFF. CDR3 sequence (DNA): TGCAGCGTTGAACGGGGACAGGGGACTGAAGCTTTCTTT.

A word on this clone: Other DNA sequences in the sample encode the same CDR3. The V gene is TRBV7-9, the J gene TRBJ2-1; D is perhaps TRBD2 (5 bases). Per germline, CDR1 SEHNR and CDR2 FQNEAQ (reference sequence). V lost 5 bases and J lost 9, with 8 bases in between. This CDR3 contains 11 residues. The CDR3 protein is CASSREGEQFF. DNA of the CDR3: TGTGCCAGCAGCCGCGAGGGTGAGCAGTTCTTC.

CDR3 residues: CASSVGGAATDTQYF. Written as DNA, the CDR3 is TGTGCCAGCAGCGTAGGAGGAGCGGCCACAGATACGCAGTATTTT. The J gene is TRBJ2-3, the V gene TRBV9; possible D gene TRBD2, 5 bases. Germline V gene data show CDR1 as SGDLS and CDR2 as YYNGEE. The length of the CDR3 is 15 residues. With 0 bases removed from V and 2 bases from J, the gap between germline ends came to 10 bases. The full variable domain, rest sourced from reference TRBV9 and TRBJ2-3, is DSGVTQTPKHLITATGQRVTLRCSPRSGDLSVYWYQQSLDQGLQFLIQYYNGEERAKGNILERFSAQQFPDLHSELNLSSLELGDSALYFCASSVGGAATDTQYFGPGTRLTVL.

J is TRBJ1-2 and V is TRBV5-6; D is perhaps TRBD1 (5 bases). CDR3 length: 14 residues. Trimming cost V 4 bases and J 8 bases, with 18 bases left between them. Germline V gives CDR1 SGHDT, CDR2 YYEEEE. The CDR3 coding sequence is TGTGCCAGCAGCCCAGGTCCACCGGGACGGGGCTACACCTTC. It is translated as CASSPGPPGRGYTF.

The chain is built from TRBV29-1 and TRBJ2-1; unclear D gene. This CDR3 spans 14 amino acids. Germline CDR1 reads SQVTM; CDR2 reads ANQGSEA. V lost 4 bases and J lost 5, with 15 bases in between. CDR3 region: CSVGTHGLNNEQFF. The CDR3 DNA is TGCAGCGTTGGGACCCACGGTTTGAACAATGAGCAGTTCTTC.

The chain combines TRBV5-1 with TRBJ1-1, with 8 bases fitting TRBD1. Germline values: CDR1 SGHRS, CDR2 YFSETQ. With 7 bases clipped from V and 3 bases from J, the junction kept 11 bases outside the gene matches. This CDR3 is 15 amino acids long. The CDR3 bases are TGCGCCAGCCCGACAGGGGTGGTTAAGTACACTGAAGCTTTCTTT. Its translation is CASPTGVVKYTEAFF. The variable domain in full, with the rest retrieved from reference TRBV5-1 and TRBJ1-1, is KAGVTQTPRYLIKTRGQQVTLSCSPISGHRSVSWYQQTPGQGLQFLFEYFSETQRNKGNFPGRFSGRQFSNSRSEMNVSTLELGDSALYLCASPTGVVKYTEAFFGQGTRLTVV.

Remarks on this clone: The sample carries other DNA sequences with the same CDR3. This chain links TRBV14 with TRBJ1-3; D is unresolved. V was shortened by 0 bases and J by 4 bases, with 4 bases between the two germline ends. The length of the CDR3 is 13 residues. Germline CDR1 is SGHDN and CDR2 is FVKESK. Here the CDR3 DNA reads TGTGCCAGCAGCCAAGACCCCGGAAACACCATATATTTT. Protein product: CASSQDPGNTIYF.

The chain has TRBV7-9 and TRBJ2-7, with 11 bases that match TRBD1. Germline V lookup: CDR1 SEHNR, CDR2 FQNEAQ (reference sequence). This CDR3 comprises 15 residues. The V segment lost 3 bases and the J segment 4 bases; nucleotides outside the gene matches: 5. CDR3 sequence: CASSFLDRGHYEQYF. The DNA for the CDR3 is TGTGCCAGCAGCTTCTTGGACAGGGGGCATTACGAGCAGTACTTC. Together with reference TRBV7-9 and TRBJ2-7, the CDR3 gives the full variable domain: DTGVSQNPRHKITKRGQNVTFRCDPISEHNRLYWYRQTLGQGPEFLTYFQNEAQLEKSRLLSDRFSAERPKGSFSTLEIQRTEQGDSAMYLCASSFLDRGHYEQYFGPGTRLTVT.

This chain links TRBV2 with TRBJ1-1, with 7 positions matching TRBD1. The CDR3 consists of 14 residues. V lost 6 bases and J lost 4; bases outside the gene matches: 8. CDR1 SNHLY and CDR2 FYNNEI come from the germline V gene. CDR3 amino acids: CASREGAGRTEAFF. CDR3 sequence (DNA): TGTGCCAGCAGGGAGGGGGCTGGTCGCACTGAAGCTTTCTTT. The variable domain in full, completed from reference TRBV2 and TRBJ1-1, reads EPEVTQTPSHQVTQMGQEVILRCVPISNHLYFYWYRQILGQKVEFLVSFYNNEISEKSEIFDDQFSVERPDGSNFTLKIRSTKLEDSAMYFCASREGAGRTEAFFGQGTRLTVV.

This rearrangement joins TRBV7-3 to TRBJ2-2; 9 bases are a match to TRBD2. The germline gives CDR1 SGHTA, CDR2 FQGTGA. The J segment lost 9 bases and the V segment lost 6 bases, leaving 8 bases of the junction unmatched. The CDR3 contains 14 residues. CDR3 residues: CASSSSGRSRELFF. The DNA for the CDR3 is TGTGCCAGCAGTTCAAGCGGGAGGTCAAGGGAGCTGTTTTTT.

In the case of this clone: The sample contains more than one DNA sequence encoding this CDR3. In DNA, the CDR3 is TGTGCCAGCAGTGAGGGCGGCTACGAGCAGTACTTC. Encoded protein: CASSEGGYEQYF. The chain is built from TRBV6-1 and TRBJ2-7; D unresolved. CDR1 is MNHNS and CDR2 is SASEGT in the germline V gene. Trimming left V 3 bases short and J 3 bases short, with 6 bases between. The CDR3 has 12 amino acids.

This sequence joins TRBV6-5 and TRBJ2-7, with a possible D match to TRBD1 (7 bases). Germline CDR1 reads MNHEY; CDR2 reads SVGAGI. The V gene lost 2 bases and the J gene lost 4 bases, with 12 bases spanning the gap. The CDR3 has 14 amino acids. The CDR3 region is CASSYAGQSYEQYF. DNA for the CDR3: TGTGCCAGCAGTTACGCGGGACAGTCTTACGAGCAGTACTTC.